Given below is one T cell receptor (beta chain) in context. These data belong to a study of blood T cell repertoires in COVID-19. Whole-study context: The cDNA or gDNA used as material had been derived from T cells, B-cell-depleted T cells, or PBMCs.

Germline lookup yields CDR1 MNHEY and CDR2 SVGAGI. The CDR3 has 12 residues. The junction had 6 bases not matched to a gene; V was cut back by 6 bases and J by 14 bases. Repertoires were generated with immunoSEQ multiplex PCR, while TCRdb's copy carries only in-frame clones and drops some. The sample has about 370,000 clones; around 89% are singletons. The sample comprised PBMCs or T cells enriched from blood (not recorded which). This rearrangement joins TRBV6-5 to TRBJ2-4; TRBD2 matches 11 bases. The origin of this receptor is a man aged 18 to 30 who had recovered from COVID-19. Written as DNA, the CDR3 is TGTGCCAGCAGCACGACTAGCGGGATGGAGTACTTC. Protein sequence: CASSTTSGMEYF.